Only a few counts were recorded for the clone carrying this T cell receptor (beta chain). Molecular barcoded adaptors covering alpha/delta and beta/gamma chains were used on about 0.4 ug RNA. TCRdb ran MiXCR on the reads and lists one entry per CDR3 protein. Here the sample spans tens of thousands of distinct CDR3 sequences, about 22% being singletons. Deletions cut 6 bases from V and 5 bases from J, with 8 bases between. CDR1 MDHEN and CDR2 SYDVKM come from the germline V gene. The CDR3 totals 11 residues. The data belong to a study of read filtering for tumor transcriptome and immune sequencing. Study context: Revised staging placed fewer than ten patients in R-ISS I, roughly 16 in II, more than 5 in III.

The clonotype comes from a donor at least 40 years old with multiple myeloma. V gene TRBV28 combines with J gene TRBJ2-7; D is possibly TRBD1 (6 bases). Sequencing was carried out using a population of CD138-negative cells sorted from bone marrow. The CDR3 DNA is TGTGCCAGCAGGGGGGCCGACGAGCAGTACTTC. It translates to CASRGADEQYF.